Listed below are T cell receptor beta chains from one sample, sequenced in a study of blood T cell repertoires in COVID-19. Profiled with immunoSEQ multiplex PCR; TCRdb holds only in-frame clones, not every one. The sample consists of over 150,000 clones, 65% to 85% of them appearing once. Sequenced input: PBMCs or T cells enriched from blood (not recorded which). These TCRs come from a woman aged 30 to 39 who had recovered from COVID-19. Each CDR3 is given with its conserved first and last residue. D genes are given only for firm matches. Clone size is given for some rows only: seen once, a few or many times, or a class if the clone is expanded.

clone_size,v_call,j_call,d_call,cdr3_nt,cdr3_aa
-,TRBV6-4,TRBJ2-5,TRBD2,TGTGCCAGCAGTGGACGAGCGGGAGAAGAGACCCAGTACTTC,CASSGRAGEETQYF
-,TRBV18,TRBJ2-4,TRBD2,TGTGCCAGCTCACCGGCGGGGGGTCAAAACATTCAGTACTTC,CASSPAGGQNIQYF
-,TRBV19,TRBJ1-3,TRBD1,TGTGCCAGTAGTGCCAGACAGGGGCGTACCTCCTCTGGAAACACCATATATTTT,CASSARQGRTSSGNTIYF
-,TRBV28,TRBJ2-1,TRBD2,TGTGCCACCGCGGGACTAGTTATCAATGAGCAGTTCTTC,CATAGLVINEQFF
-,TRBV10-2,TRBJ2-4,-,TGCGCCAGCAAACCCCTGGCGGGGCTAGCCAAAAACATTCAGTACTTC,CASKPLAGLAKNIQYF
-,TRBV19,TRBJ2-1,-,TGTGCCAGTAGTAGCCCCGCCCACTACTACAATGAGCAGTTCTTC,CASSSPAHYYNEQFF
few,TRBV29-1,TRBJ2-3,TRBD2,TGCAGCGTTGAGCGGCTAGCGGGGGGGATAGATACGCAGTATTTT,CSVERLAGGIDTQYF
-,TRBV10-3,TRBJ1-1,TRBD1,TGTGCCACCCGACAGGGGCCGAACACTGAAGCTTTCTTT,CATRQGPNTEAFF
-,TRBV19,TRBJ2-7,TRBD1,TGTGCCAGTAGTATCGCCCTGACAGGGGGCGAGTACGAGCAGTACTTC,CASSIALTGGEYEQYF
-,TRBV28,TRBJ1-5,-,TGTGCCAGCAGTTTGGACTCCCTACGGAATCAGCCCCAGCATTTT,CASSLDSLRNQPQHF
-,TRBV4-1,TRBJ1-4,TRBD1,TGCGCCAGCAGCCAAACCGGGACAGGGGTTGAAAAACTGTTTTTT,CASSQTGTGVEKLFF
-,TRBV6-1,TRBJ2-5,TRBD2,TGTGCCAGCAGTCAAGCGGGAGGAGGTCAAGAGACCCAGTACTTC,CASSQAGGGQETQYF
-,TRBV5-8,TRBJ2-2,-,TGTGCCAGCAGCCCGTACACCGGGGAGCTGTTTTTT,CASSPYTGELFF
-,TRBV2,TRBJ1-3,-,TGTGCCAGCAGTGGGGCCAGCTCTGGAAACACCATATATTTT,CASSGASSGNTIYF
-,TRBV15,TRBJ2-1,TRBD1,TGTGCCACCAGCAGCTTGGGGGGACAGGGGGCCGATGAGCAGTTCTTC,CATSSLGGQGADEQFF
-,TRBV10-2,TRBJ2-1,TRBD2,TGCGCCAGCAGTGAGTTCCTAGCGGGGGGCCGAAATGAGCAGTTCTTC,CASSEFLAGGRNEQFF
-,TRBV7-8,TRBJ1-2,-,TGTGCCAGCAGCGCCCGTGGGGCCAGGGATATCTATGGCTACACCTTC,CASSARGARDIYGYTF
-,TRBV3-1/TRBV3-2,TRBJ2-3,-,TGTGCCAGCAGCCAAAAGGGGGGGGGCACAGATACGCAGTATTTT,CASSQKGGGTDTQYF
-,TRBV6-6,TRBJ2-7,TRBD2,TGTGCCAGCACCGGCGGGAGCACCTACGAGCAGTACTTC,CASTGGSTYEQYF
-,TRBV5-1,TRBJ2-7,TRBD2,TGCGCCAGCAGAGCTAGCGGGTACTCCTACGAGCAGTACTTC,CASRASGYSYEQYF
-,TRBV3-1/TRBV3-2,TRBJ2-3,-,TGTGCCAGCAGCCCCACTCCCTTCAGGTTCATCACAGATACGCAGTATTTT,CASSPTPFRFITDTQYF
-,TRBV7-2,TRBJ2-5,TRBD2,TGTGCCAGCAGCTATTCGGGGGGTAGCTTGGAGACCCAGTACTTC,CASSYSGGSLETQYF
-,TRBV25-1,TRBJ1-1,-,TGTGCCAGCAGTGAATTTGGAGGGTGGGCTTTCTTT,CASSEFGGWAFF
once,TRBV5-1,TRBJ2-5,TRBD1,TGCGCCAGCAGCTTGTTTGGACAGGGGCGCCAAGAGACCCAGTACTTC,CASSLFGQGRQETQYF
-,TRBV10-2,TRBJ2-3,TRBD2,TGCGCCAGCAGTCCCCATATAGCGGGGGCACCAGATACGCAGTATTTT,CASSPHIAGAPDTQYF
once,TRBV29-1,TRBJ2-7,-,TGCAGCGTTCTGAGGGTTGGCGAGCAGTACTTC,CSVLRVGEQYF
-,TRBV28,TRBJ1-3,-,TGTGCCAGCAGTTCGCCGGGTTCAAAGGGAAACACCATATATTTT,CASSSPGSKGNTIYF
-,TRBV6-4,TRBJ1-6,-,TGTGCCAGCAGCGATGACAGGTTTTCACCCCTCCACTTT,CASSDDRFSPLHF
-,TRBV15,TRBJ1-1,-,TGTGCCACCAGCAGAGATCTCAGGTCGAACACTGAAGCTTTCTTT,CATSRDLRSNTEAFF
-,TRBV27,TRBJ2-3,TRBD1,TGTGCCAGCAGTTTAAAGACAGGGGGCCTTACAGATACGCAGTATTTT,CASSLKTGGLTDTQYF
-,TRBV24-1,TRBJ2-3,TRBD2,TGTGCCACCGGACTAGCGGGAGATACGCAGTATTTT,CATGLAGDTQYF
-,TRBV10-2,TRBJ2-1,TRBD2,TGCGCCAGCAGTGAGGCAACTAGCGGGAGGGCCGGTGAGCAGTTCTTC,CASSEATSGRAGEQFF
-,TRBV28,TRBJ1-4,TRBD1,TGTGCCAGCAGTACCGGACAGGGGTGGGAAAAACTGTTTTTT,CASSTGQGWEKLFF